The clone carrying this T cell receptor (beta chain) has more than one count but fewer than ten. Per the germline V gene, CDR1 is MDHEN and CDR2 is SYDVKM. V dropped 6 bases and J dropped 4; count of bases not matched to a gene: 14. This CDR3 region has 17 residues. These data come from a study of early T cells in non-severe SARS-CoV-2 infection. TCRdb re-called the 5' RACE reads with MiXCR, one entry per CDR3 protein. The sample shows tens of thousands of distinct CDR3 sequences, roughly 12% of them seen only once. The sequenced sample was whole blood. The chain links TRBV28 to TRBJ2-2, with 7 bases aligning to TRBD2. The clonotype comes from an adult who was a healthcare worker with PCR-confirmed SARS-CoV-2 infection or an uninfected control (not recorded which). Written as DNA, the CDR3 is TGTGCCAGCAGCGCCCTTACCGGGACTACGATCACCGGGGAGCTGTTTTTT. Translating gives CASSALTGTTITGELFF.